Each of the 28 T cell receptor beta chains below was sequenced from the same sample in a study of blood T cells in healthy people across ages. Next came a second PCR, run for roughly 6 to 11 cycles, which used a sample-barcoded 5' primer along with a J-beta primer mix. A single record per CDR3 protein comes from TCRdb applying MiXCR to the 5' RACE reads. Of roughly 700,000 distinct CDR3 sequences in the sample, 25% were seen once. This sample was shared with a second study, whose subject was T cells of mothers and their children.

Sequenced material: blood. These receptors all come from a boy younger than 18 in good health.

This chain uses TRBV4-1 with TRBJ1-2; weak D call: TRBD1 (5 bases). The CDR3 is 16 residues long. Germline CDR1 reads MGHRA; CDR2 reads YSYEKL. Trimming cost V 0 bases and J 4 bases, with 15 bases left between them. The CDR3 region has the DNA TGCGCCAGCAGCCAAGATGCGGCAGGGTCCCCCTATGGCTACACCTTC. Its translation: CASSQDAAGSPYGYTF.

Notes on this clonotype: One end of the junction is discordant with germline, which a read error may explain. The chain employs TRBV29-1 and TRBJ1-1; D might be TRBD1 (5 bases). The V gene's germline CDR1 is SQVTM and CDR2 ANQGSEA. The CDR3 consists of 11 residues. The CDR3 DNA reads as TGCGGCGTTGGTAAGGGGACTGAAGCTTTCTTT. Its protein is CGVGKGTEAFF.

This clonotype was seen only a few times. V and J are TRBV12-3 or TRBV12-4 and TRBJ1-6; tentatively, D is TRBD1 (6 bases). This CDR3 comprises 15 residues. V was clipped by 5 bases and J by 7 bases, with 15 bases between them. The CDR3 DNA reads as TGTGCCAGCAGTAGACGCCAGGGGAACAATTCACCCCTCCACTTT. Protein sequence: CASSRRQGNNSPLHF.

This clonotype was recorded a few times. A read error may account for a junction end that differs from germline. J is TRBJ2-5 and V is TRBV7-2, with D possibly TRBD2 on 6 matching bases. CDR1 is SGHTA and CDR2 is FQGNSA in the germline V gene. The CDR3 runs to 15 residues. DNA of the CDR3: TGTGCCAGCAGCTCTGCGGACTACGTGCAAGGGACCCAGTACTTC. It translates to CASSSADYVQGTQYF.

The CDR3 reads CASSVDGVLMNEQFF. CDR3 DNA: TGTGCCAGCAGCGTAGATGGGGTACTGATGAATGAGCAGTTCTTC. The chain recombines TRBV9 with TRBJ2-1; D gene uncertain. CDR1 SGDLS and CDR2 YYNGEE come from the germline V gene. The CDR3 sequence is 15 residues long. Trimming pared 0 bases from V and 7 bases from J, leaving 14 bases between.

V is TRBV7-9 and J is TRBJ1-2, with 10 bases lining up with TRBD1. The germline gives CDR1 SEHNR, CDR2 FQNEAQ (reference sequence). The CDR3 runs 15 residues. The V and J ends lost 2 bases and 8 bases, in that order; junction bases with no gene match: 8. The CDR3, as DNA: TGTGCCAGCAGCTTAACTGGGACAGGGGCATCGGGCTACACCTTC. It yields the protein CASSLTGTGASGYTF.

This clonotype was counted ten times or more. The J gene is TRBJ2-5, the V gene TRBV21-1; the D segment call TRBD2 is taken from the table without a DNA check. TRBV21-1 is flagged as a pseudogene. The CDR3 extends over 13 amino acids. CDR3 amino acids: CASRRFSGETQYF. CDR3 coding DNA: TGTGCCAGCAGAAGGTTCAGCGGTGAGACCCAGTACTTC.

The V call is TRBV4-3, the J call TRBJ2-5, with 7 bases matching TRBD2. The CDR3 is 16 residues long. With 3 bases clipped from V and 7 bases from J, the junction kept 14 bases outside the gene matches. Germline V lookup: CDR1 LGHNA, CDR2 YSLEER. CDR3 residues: CASSQRKGGELGTQYF. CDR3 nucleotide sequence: TGCGCCAGCAGCCAGAGGAAGGGAGGGGAGCTGGGGACCCAGTACTTC.

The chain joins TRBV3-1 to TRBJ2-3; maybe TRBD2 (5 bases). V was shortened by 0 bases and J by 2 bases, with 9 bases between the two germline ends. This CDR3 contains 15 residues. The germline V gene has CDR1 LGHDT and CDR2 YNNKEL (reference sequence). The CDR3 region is CASSQDPSFTDTQYF. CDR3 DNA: TGTGCCAGCAGCCAAGACCCTAGCTTCACAGATACGCAGTATTTT.

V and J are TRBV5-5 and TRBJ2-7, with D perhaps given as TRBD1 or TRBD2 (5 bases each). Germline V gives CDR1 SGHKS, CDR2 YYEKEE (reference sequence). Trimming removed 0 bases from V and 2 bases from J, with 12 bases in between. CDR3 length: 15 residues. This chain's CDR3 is CASSLVGLGAYEQYF. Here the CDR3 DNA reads TGTGCCAGCAGCTTGGTAGGTTTGGGGGCCTACGAGCAGTACTTC.

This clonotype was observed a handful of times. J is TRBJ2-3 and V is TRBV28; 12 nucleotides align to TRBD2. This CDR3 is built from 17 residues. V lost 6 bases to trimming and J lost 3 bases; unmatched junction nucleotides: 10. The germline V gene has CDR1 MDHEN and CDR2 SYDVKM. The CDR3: CASSLTSGSGLTDTQYF. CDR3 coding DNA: TGTGCCAGCAGCTTGACTAGCGGGAGCGGGCTAACAGATACGCAGTATTTT. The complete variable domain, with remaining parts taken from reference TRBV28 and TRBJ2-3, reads DVKVTQSSRYLVKRTGEKVFLECVQDMDHENMFWYRQDPGLGLRLIYFSYDVKMKEKGDIPEGYSVSREKKERFSLILESASTNQTSMYLCASSLTSGSGLTDTQYFGPGTRLTVL.

The CDR3 region is CASSHSGKSYEQYF. Here the CDR3 DNA reads TGTGCCAGCAGCCATAGCGGGAAGTCCTACGAGCAGTACTTC. The chain uses TRBV7-9 and TRBJ2-7; 8 nucleotides match TRBD2. Trimming at V came to 5 bases and at J to 1 base, leaving 4 bases not matched to a gene. The CDR3 spans 14 residues. Germline assignment: CDR1 SEHNR and CDR2 FQNEAQ (reference sequence).

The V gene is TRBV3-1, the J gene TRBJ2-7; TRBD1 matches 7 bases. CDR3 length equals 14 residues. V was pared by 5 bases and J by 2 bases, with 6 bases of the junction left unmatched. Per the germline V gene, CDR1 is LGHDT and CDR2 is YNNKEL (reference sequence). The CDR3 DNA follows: TGTGCCAGCAGCGAACCGGGACAGACCTACGAGCAGTACTTC. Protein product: CASSEPGQTYEQYF.

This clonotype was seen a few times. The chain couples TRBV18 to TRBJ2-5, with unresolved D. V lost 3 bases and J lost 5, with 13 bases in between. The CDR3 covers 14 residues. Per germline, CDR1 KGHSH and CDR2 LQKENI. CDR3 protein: CASSPPWNWETQYF. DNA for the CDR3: TGTGCCAGCTCACCGCCATGGAATTGGGAGACCCAGTACTTC.

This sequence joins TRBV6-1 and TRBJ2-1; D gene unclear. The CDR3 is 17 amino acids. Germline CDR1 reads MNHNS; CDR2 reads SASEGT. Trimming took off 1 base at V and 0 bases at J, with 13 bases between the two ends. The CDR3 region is CASSEERFWSSYNEQFF. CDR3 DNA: TGTGCCAGCAGTGAAGAGAGGTTCTGGAGCTCCTACAATGAGCAGTTCTTC.

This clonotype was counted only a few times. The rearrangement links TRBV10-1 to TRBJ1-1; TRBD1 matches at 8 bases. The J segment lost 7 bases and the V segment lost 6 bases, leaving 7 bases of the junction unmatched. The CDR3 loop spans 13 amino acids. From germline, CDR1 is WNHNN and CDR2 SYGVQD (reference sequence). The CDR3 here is CASSPGTGFEAFF. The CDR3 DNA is TGCGCCAGCAGCCCCGGGACAGGATTTGAAGCTTTCTTT.

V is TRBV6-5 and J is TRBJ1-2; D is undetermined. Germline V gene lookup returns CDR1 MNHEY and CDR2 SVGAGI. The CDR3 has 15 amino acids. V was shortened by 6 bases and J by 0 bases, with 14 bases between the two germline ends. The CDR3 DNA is TGTGCCAGCAGGGTAGGACGTTTAGCTAACTATGGCTACACCTTC. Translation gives CASRVGRLANYGYTF.

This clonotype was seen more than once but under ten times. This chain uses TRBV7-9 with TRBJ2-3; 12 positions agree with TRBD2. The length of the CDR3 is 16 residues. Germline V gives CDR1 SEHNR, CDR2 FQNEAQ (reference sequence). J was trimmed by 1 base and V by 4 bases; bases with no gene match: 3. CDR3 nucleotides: TGTGCCAGCAGCTCCAGGACTAGCGGGGGCACAGATACGCAGTATTTT. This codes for CASSSRTSGGTDTQYF.

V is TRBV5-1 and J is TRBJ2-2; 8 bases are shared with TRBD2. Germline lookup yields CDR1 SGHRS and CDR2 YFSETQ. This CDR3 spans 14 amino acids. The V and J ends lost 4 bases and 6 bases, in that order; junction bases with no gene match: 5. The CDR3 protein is CASSRTGGAGELFF. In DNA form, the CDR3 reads TGCGCCAGCAGCCGGACCGGGGGGGCCGGGGAGCTGTTTTTT.

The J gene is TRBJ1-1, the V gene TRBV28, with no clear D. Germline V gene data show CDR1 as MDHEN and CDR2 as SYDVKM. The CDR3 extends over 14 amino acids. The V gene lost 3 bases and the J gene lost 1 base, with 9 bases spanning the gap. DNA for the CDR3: TGTGCCAGCAGTTTCTTATTAGCGAACACTGAAGCTTTCTTT. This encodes CASSFLLANTEAFF.

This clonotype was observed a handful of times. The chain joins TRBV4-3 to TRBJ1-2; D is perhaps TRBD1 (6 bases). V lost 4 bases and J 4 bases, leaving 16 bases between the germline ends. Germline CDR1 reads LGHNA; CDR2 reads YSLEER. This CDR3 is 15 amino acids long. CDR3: CASSPDRTAAYGYTF. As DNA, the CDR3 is TGCGCCAGCAGCCCGGACCGGACAGCCGCCTATGGCTACACCTTC.

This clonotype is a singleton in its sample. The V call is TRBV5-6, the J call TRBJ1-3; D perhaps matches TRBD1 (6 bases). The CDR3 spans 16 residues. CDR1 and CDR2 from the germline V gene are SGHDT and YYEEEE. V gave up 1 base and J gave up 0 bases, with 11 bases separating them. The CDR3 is CASSLPGQNSGNTIYF. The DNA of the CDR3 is TGTGCCAGCAGCTTGCCCGGACAGAACTCTGGAAACACCATATATTTT. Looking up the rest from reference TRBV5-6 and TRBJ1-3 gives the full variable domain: DAGVTQSPTHLIKTRGQQVTLRCSPKSGHDTVSWYQQALGQGPQFIFQYYEEEERQRGNFPDRFSGHQFPNYSSELNVNALLLGDSALYLCASSLPGQNSGNTIYFGEGSWLTVV.

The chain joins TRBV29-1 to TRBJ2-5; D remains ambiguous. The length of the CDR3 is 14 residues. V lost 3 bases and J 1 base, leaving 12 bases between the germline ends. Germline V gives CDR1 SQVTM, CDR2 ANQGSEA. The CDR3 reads CSVDLRQIQETQYF. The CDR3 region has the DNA TGCAGCGTTGATCTAAGACAAATCCAAGAGACCCAGTACTTC.

In DNA form, the CDR3 reads TGTGCCAGCAGTCGACGACTAGGGGGTCCCAATGAGCAGTTCTTC. Protein: CASSRRLGGPNEQFF. The chain has TRBV28 and TRBJ2-1; D is possibly TRBD1 or TRBD2 (6 bases each). Germline lookup yields CDR1 MDHEN and CDR2 SYDVKM. V was cut by 5 bases and J by 6 bases, with 17 bases left in between. The CDR3 contains 15 residues.

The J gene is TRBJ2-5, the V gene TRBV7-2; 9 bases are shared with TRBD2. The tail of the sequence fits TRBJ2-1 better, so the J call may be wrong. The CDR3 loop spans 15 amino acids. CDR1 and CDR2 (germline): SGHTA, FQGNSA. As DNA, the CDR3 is TGTGCCAGCAGCTTCGCGGGCGGGGGGGCGGATGAGCAGTTCTTC. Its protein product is CASSFAGGGADEQFF.

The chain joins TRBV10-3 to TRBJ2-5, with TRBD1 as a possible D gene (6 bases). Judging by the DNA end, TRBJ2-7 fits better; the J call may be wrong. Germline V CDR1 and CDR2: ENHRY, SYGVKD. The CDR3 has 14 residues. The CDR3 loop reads CAINTGTPSYEQYF. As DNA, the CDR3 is TGTGCCATCAACACCGGGACACCCAGTTACGAGCAGTACTTC.

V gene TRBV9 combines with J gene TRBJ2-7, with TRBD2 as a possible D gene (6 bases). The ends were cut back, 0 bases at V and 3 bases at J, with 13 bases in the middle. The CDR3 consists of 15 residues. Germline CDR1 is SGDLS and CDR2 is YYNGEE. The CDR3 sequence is CASSVAAGPLYEQYF. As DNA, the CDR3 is TGTGCCAGCAGCGTAGCTGCGGGACCTCTCTACGAGCAGTACTTC.

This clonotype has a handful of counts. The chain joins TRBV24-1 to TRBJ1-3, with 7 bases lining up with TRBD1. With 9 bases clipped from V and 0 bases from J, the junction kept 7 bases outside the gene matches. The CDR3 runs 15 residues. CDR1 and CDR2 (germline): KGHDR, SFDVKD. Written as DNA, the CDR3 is TGTGCCACCCCTTCGGGACAGAGCTCTGGAAACACCATATATTTT. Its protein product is CATPSGQSSGNTIYF.